This T cell receptor beta chain originates from a study of identifying expanded T cells in peripheral blood (dated by TCRdb to the late 2010s). As for the study more broadly: Technical replicates were generated by sequencing separate aliquots of the same genomic DNA pool, with four replicates compared pairwise. The full study reports these points: Between technical replicates the binomial model flagged about 1.1 differentially abundant clones, whereas over roughly two weeks the binomial model flagged about 15 and over about four weeks 19 to 20. In all healthy donors, the variance in clone template counts between samples taken approximately 15 days apart rose significantly as total template count increased. Both the number of clones called differentially abundant and the false-positive rate were significantly reduced by the beta-binomial model across all healthy-donor time intervals. The authors expected that over much longer intervals, such as months to years, biological variance in healthy repertoires might increase even further.

In the case of this clone: Its specific antigen is unknown. No base qualities exist here, and no much larger clone lies one base off it.

The V and J ends are trimmed by 5 bases and 8 bases, leaving 13 bases between them. There are 12 amino acids in the CDR3, from cysteine to phenylalanine inclusive. The sequence is cut down to CDR3 DNA, 36 bases in frame from base 1. From the germline V gene, CDR1 is LGHNT and CDR2 is FRNRAP. TCRbeta CDR3 regions were profiled with the immunoSEQ Assay using bias-controlled multiplex PCR amplification of genomic DNA. Per the source publication's procedure: To quantify the absolute abundance of each unique TCRbeta CDR3 region, the sequences were collapsed and filtered. Two models were used to test differential abundance: a binomial model (Fisher-equivalent) and a beta-binomial model that adds time-dependent variance fitted from healthy donors. Clones with fewer than 5 combined templates were removed, and differential abundance was called for clones with a Benjamini-Hochberg FDR below 0.01. Beta-binomial variance was modeled as a function of total template count across the two samples using the form v = (b*log(k)+a)^2. Drawn from immuneACCESS, this table holds only the in-frame rearrangements with V and J called that TCRdb kept. Clones are partly lost; checked studies trace under half to an unresolved V gene and leave the rest unexplained. The V and J calls and clone size come from that table; D and trimming were worked out from the DNA. For this sample the table gives approximately 92,000 clones, of which about 85% were detected only once. The ten largest clones capture just under 4.5% of the sample.

During the collection period, no infections or other immune events were recorded for the healthy donors. Blood repertoires from healthy donors were used as a training cohort for calibrating time-dependent variance in a beta-binomial model of differential abundance of T-cell clones. The training cohort comprised some 10 healthy donors, 3 female and 7 male. On average the donors were around 39 years old, and their ages spanned about 29 to 65 years. Obtained from a commercial supplier, whole blood was collected from each healthy donor at three time points set around 13 days apart. Genomic DNA was extracted from unsorted whole blood for immunosequencing.

This sequence uses TRBV12-5 and TRBJ2-7, with the D gene uncertain. The source material was blood. The source of this sequence is a person aged 18 to 75 in good health. The DNA sequence reads TGTGCTAGTGGTCCTGAGCCGTACAAGCAGTACTTC. This codes for CASGPEPYKQYF.